The 29 T cell receptor beta chains below all came from one sample that was sequenced in a study of blood T cell repertoires in COVID-19. Data came from immunoSEQ multiplex PCR; TCRdb stores just in-frame clones and leaves some out. The sample lists just over 250,000 clones, 88% occurring once. The source material was peripheral blood. The receptors derive from a woman between 65 and 79 years old with COVID-19, enrolled during active disease.

The CDR3 is CASSMRLAGEFPYEQYF. DNA of the CDR3: TGTGCCAGTAGTATGCGATTGGCAGGGGAGTTTCCCTACGAGCAGTACTTC. The genes are TRBV19 and TRBJ2-7; perhaps TRBD1 as D (6 bases). V lost 3 bases and J lost 2, with 20 bases in between. The CDR3 covers 17 residues. The V gene's germline CDR1 is LNHDA and CDR2 SQIVND (reference sequence).

The chain has TRBV25-1 and TRBJ2-7, with D unresolved. The CDR3 extends over 10 amino acids. V dropped 4 bases and J dropped 5 bases, with 3 bases sitting between them. CDR1 is MGHDK, CDR2 SYGVNS, per germline. Here the CDR3 DNA reads TGTGCCAGCAGTGGAGACGAGCAGTACTTC. Its protein product is CASSGDEQYF.

J is TRBJ1-1 and V is TRBV28; no firm D call. The CDR3 length is 13 residues. V dropped 7 bases and J dropped 7 bases, with 16 bases sitting between them. Germline V gene lookup returns CDR1 MDHEN and CDR2 SYDVKM. The CDR3 spells CASKAHSAGEAFF. CDR3 coding DNA: TGTGCCAGCAAAGCCCACTCCGCGGGTGAAGCTTTCTTT. The full variable domain, its missing parts supplied by reference TRBV28 and TRBJ1-1, is DVKVTQSSRYLVKRTGEKVFLECVQDMDHENMFWYRQDPGLGLRLIYFSYDVKMKEKGDIPEGYSVSREKKERFSLILESASTNQTSMYLCASKAHSAGEAFFGQGTRLTVV.

The CDR3 nucleotides read TGTGCCAGCAGCTTAGAGGGACAGTGGGCTGGAAACACCATATATTTT. Its translation: CASSLEGQWAGNTIYF. The J gene is TRBJ1-3, the V gene TRBV7-9; 7 bases agree with TRBD1. The V and J ends lost 1 base and 2 bases, in that order; junction bases with no gene match: 5. The length of the CDR3 is 16 residues. CDR1 SEHNR and CDR2 FQNEAQ come from the germline V gene (reference sequence). The full variable domain, rest sourced from reference TRBV7-9 and TRBJ1-3, is DTGVSQNPRHKITKRGQNVTFRCDPISEHNRLYWYRQTLGQGPEFLTYFQNEAQLEKSRLLSDRFSAERPKGSFSTLEIQRTEQGDSAMYLCASSLEGQWAGNTIYFGEGSWLTVV.

The V call is TRBV24-1, the J call TRBJ2-3; 7 bases map to TRBD1. Germline CDR1 KGHDR, CDR2 SFDVKD. The CDR3 extends over 16 amino acids. V lost 4 bases, J lost 0 bases, and 6 bases stayed unmatched. The CDR3: CATSDRDRASTDTQYF. The CDR3, as DNA: TGTGCCACCAGTGACCGAGACAGGGCTAGCACAGATACGCAGTATTTT.

The V gene is TRBV12-3 or TRBV12-4, the J gene TRBJ2-5, with unresolved D. CDR3 size: 13 residues. Trimming cost V 5 bases and J 1 base, with 8 bases left between them. This chain's CDR3 is CASSRRSQETQYF. Here the CDR3 DNA reads TGTGCCAGCAGTAGGAGATCCCAAGAGACCCAGTACTTC.

The rearrangement uses TRBV4-1 and TRBJ1-4; D not resolved. Between the trimmed V and J ends, which lost 0 bases and 8 bases, there was a span of 16 bases. Germline-derived CDR1 and CDR2 are MGHRA and YSYEKL. The CDR3 has 16 amino acids. The CDR3 loop is CASSQEAFRLGEKLFF. The CDR3 bases are TGCGCCAGCAGCCAAGAGGCCTTCCGACTTGGGGAAAAACTGTTTTTT.

CDR3: CASSLGHENTEAFF. In DNA form, the CDR3 reads TGCGCCAGCAGCTTGGGGCACGAGAACACTGAAGCTTTCTTT. The V gene is TRBV5-1, the J gene TRBJ1-1; D gene ambiguous. Germline CDR1 reads SGHRS; CDR2 reads YFSETQ. Trimming took off 0 bases at V and 1 base at J, with 7 bases between the two ends. The CDR3 runs to 14 residues.

CDR3 residues: CASSQGYRQVYGYTF. The CDR3 DNA reads as TGCGCCAGCAGCCAAGGATACAGGCAAGTTTATGGCTACACCTTC. This chain joins TRBV4-3 and TRBJ1-2, with D maybe TRBD1 (5 bases). V was shortened by 1 base and J by 5 bases, with 14 bases between the two germline ends. The CDR3 spans 15 residues. The germline V gene encodes CDR1 LGHNA and CDR2 YSLEER.

In this sample, this clone turned up once. CDR3 DNA sequence: TGTGCCAGCAGTGAACCTTCGACAGGAGCCTACGAGCAGTACTTC. Protein sequence: CASSEPSTGAYEQYF. The chain combines TRBV6-1 with TRBJ2-7; TRBD1 might be the D (6 bases). The CDR3 has 15 residues. Germline-derived CDR1 and CDR2 are MNHNS and SASEGT. Trimming left V 2 bases short and J 2 bases short, with 13 bases between.

The chain joins TRBV3-1 (or the pseudogene TRBV3-2) to TRBJ2-1; D may be TRBD1 (5 bases). V was cut by 4 bases and J by 3 bases, with 13 bases left in between. CDR3 length equals 15 residues. CDR1 LGHDT and CDR2 YNNKEL come from the germline V gene (reference sequence). CDR3 residues: CASSPSMDNYNEQFF. In nucleotides, the CDR3 is TGTGCCAGCAGCCCGAGTATGGACAACTACAATGAGCAGTTCTTC.

CDR3 DNA sequence: TGTGCCAGCAGTTCATTTCTTGGGGGGGCTTTCTTT. Translated: CASSSFLGGAFF. V gene TRBV28 combines with J gene TRBJ1-1, with D maybe TRBD1 (5 bases). The V end was cut by 4 bases, the J end by 11 bases, with 14 bases between. This CDR3 spans 12 amino acids. Germline V lookup: CDR1 MDHEN, CDR2 SYDVKM.

V gene TRBV10-1 combines with J gene TRBJ2-7; 10 nucleotides agree with TRBD1. This CDR3 region has 13 residues. Trimming cost V 8 bases and J 0 bases; bases outside gene matches: 1. Germline lookup yields CDR1 WNHNN and CDR2 SYGVQD (reference sequence). CDR3 residues: CASDRGLSYEQYF. The CDR3 DNA reads TGCGCCAGCGACAGGGGGCTCTCCTACGAGCAGTACTTC.

The chain links TRBV6-2 or TRBV6-3 to TRBJ2-6; 7 bases match TRBD1. After removal of 2 bases from V and 3 bases from J, the junction contained 16 bases not matched to a gene. Germline assignment: CDR1 MNHEY and CDR2 SVGEGT. This CDR3 is built from 20 residues. For the CDR3, the DNA is TGTGCCAGCAGTTACCGCACAGGGGAAATTAATTCTTTTGGGGCCAACGTCCTGACTTTC. This encodes CASSYRTGEINSFGANVLTF.

This clone was counted a few times. A junction end diverges from the germline sequence, so it may reflect a read error. The rearrangement links TRBV7-7 to TRBJ1-2, with D tentatively TRBD1 (5 bases). Germline V CDR1 and CDR2: SSHAT, FNYEAQ (reference sequence). CDR3 length: 15 amino acids. This CDR3 reads CASSFNPGGDYGYTF. The CDR3 DNA reads as TGTGCTAGCAGCTTTAACCCGGGGGGGGACTATGGCTACACCTTC.

This chain links TRBV29-1 with TRBJ1-2; TRBD1 aligns across 7 bases. The V gene end was trimmed by 4 bases and the J gene end by 6 bases; junction bases not matched to a gene: 8. In germline, CDR1 is SQVTM, CDR2 ANQGSEA. This CDR3 has 13 residues. CDR3 sequence reads: CSVGTQGHHGYTF. CDR3 sequence (DNA): TGCAGCGTTGGGACACAGGGGCATCATGGCTACACCTTC.

This chain uses TRBV19 with TRBJ1-2; 8 nucleotides align to TRBD1. V lost 0 bases and J lost 4; bases outside the gene matches: 10. The CDR3 has 17 amino acids. Germline V gene lookup returns CDR1 LNHDA and CDR2 SQIVND (reference sequence). CDR3 amino acids: CASSIDGGQERSYGYTF. CDR3 nucleotide sequence: TGTGCCAGTAGTATAGATGGGGGACAGGAGAGATCCTATGGCTACACCTTC.

This chain joins TRBV5-4 and TRBJ2-7; the D gene is possibly TRBD2 (6 bases). The germline V gene has CDR1 SGHNT and CDR2 YYREEE (reference sequence). V was shortened by 0 bases and J by 3 bases, with 16 bases between the two germline ends. This CDR3 has 16 residues. CDR3 sequence (DNA): TGTGCCAGCAGCTTGGAGGGCGGGAAGGTCTTCTACGAGCAGTACTTC. It codes for CASSLEGGKVFYEQYF.

This clone was counted only a few times. This chain uses TRBV6-5 with TRBJ1-6, with D perhaps TRBD1 (6 bases). Germline V CDR1 and CDR2: MNHEY, SVGAGI. This CDR3 is built from 15 residues. Deletions cut 5 bases from V and 3 bases from J, with 11 bases between. The CDR3 bases are TGTGCCAGCAGTAGAAGGACAGACTATAATTCACCCCTCCACTTT. Translating gives CASSRRTDYNSPLHF.

This clone was seen a handful of times. The chain links TRBV5-4 to TRBJ2-7; 10 bases align to TRBD1. The trim removed 4 bases at V and 4 bases at J, leaving 8 bases unmatched. The CDR3 has 15 amino acids. The germline V gene encodes CDR1 SGHNT and CDR2 YYREEE (reference sequence). CDR3 sequence: CASSARTGGLYEQYF. The DNA of the CDR3 is TGTGCCAGCAGCGCCCGGACAGGGGGATTATACGAGCAGTACTTC.

The chain is built from TRBV5-5 and TRBJ1-5, with TRBD1 matching 8 bases. The CDR3 contains 18 residues. Trimming removed 0 bases from V and 0 bases from J; junction bases left unmatched: 8. Per germline, CDR1 SGHKS and CDR2 YYEKEE (reference sequence). DNA for the CDR3: TGTGCCAGCAGCTTGGCCGGACAGGGACGGTATAGCAATCAGCCCCAGCATTTT. Translating it yields CASSLAGQGRYSNQPQHF.

The gene calls are TRBV20-1 and TRBJ2-1, with 9 bases fitting TRBD2. Germline trimming cut 3 bases from V and 11 bases from J; bases unmatched to any gene: 11. Germline V lookup: CDR1 DFQATT, CDR2 SNEGSKA (reference sequence). The CDR3 has 14 amino acids. CDR3 sequence (DNA): TGCAGTGCTAGTCGTGTGACTAGCGGCGACAAGCAGTTCTTC. It yields the protein CSASRVTSGDKQFF.

The chain links TRBV11-2 to TRBJ1-4; 11 bases agree with TRBD1. This CDR3 is built from 14 residues. Germline CDR1 and CDR2: SGHAT and FQNNGV. Trimming took 5 bases from V and 7 from J; bases not matched to a gene: 3. CDR3 DNA sequence: TGTGCCAGCAGCCGGGGACAGGGGGGTGAAAAACTGTTTTTT. Translation gives CASSRGQGGEKLFF.

The rearrangement joins TRBV28 to TRBJ2-7; 7 bases are shared with TRBD1. Losses at the gene ends were 7 bases for V and 6 bases for J; bases not matched to a gene: 12. The CDR3 runs to 14 residues. CDR1 and CDR2 (germline): MDHEN, SYDVKM. The CDR3, as DNA: TGTGCCAGCATCAAAGACAGGGTAGGTCCCGAGCAGTACTTC. Protein product: CASIKDRVGPEQYF.

The CDR3 nucleotides are TGTGCCAGCAGACAGGGGTCCTATTTGAGTGGCTACACCTTC. Translating it yields CASRQGSYLSGYTF. The chain is built from TRBV6-5 and TRBJ1-2; 7 positions match TRBD1. Trimming took 6 bases from V and 7 from J; bases not matched to a gene: 11. Per germline, CDR1 MNHEY and CDR2 SVGAGI. The CDR3 sequence is 14 residues long.

This rearrangement joins TRBV27 to TRBJ2-5; a weak D match, TRBD1 (5 bases). The CDR3 covers 16 residues. Germline lookup yields CDR1 MNHEY and CDR2 SMNVEV (reference sequence). Trimming pared 2 bases from V and 4 bases from J, leaving 17 bases between. The CDR3 protein is CASSLQAGSDGETQYF. The DNA for the CDR3 is TGTGCCAGCAGTTTACAGGCAGGGTCAGACGGAGAGACCCAGTACTTC.

This chain joins TRBV10-3 and TRBJ1-1, with a possible D match to TRBD1 (6 bases). The CDR3 runs 13 residues. V was trimmed by 5 bases and J by 3 bases, leaving 10 bases between them. CDR1 is ENHRY and CDR2 is SYGVKD in the germline V gene. The DNA of the CDR3 is TGTGCCATCAGTACAGGGTTCGACACTGAAGCTTTCTTT. It translates to CAISTGFDTEAFF.

The chain couples TRBV28 to TRBJ1-5; maybe TRBD1 (6 bases). CDR3 length: 12 residues. V dropped 7 bases and J dropped 9 bases, with 13 bases sitting between them. Germline V lookup: CDR1 MDHEN, CDR2 SYDVKM. CDR3 bases: TGTGCCAGCACCTCTAGCAGGGGGCCCCAGCATTTT. Amino acid sequence: CASTSSRGPQHF.

This chain joins TRBV7-9 and TRBJ2-5, with a possible D match to TRBD1 (6 bases). The CDR3 spans 14 residues. The V and J ends lost 1 base and 5 bases respectively, with 11 bases between them. CDR1 SEHNR and CDR2 FQNEAQ come from the germline V gene (reference sequence). DNA for the CDR3: TGTGCCAGCAGCTTAGAGGCAGGGGCGGAGACCCAGTACTTC. Translated: CASSLEAGAETQYF. The full variable domain, in which reference TRBV7-9 and TRBJ2-5 provide the parts outside the CDR3, is DTGVSQNPRHKITKRGQNVTFRCDPISEHNRLYWYRQTLGQGPEFLTYFQNEAQLEKSRLLSDRFSAERPKGSFSTLEIQRTEQGDSAMYLCASSLEAGAETQYFGPGTRLLVL.